The T cell receptor (beta chain) described here comes from a study of human T cells and chemical hapten exposure. Study context: Small volume differences among pooled libraries mainly caused per-sample TCR yield variation. Study-wide findings and caveats: Sensitizing to DPC left TCRs with a frequency above 1 in 1000 unaltered.

Extraction yielded total RNA from whole blood (unfractionated). Library preparation tagged each individual cDNA molecule with a unique molecular identifier. Original processing methods: A typical sample had some 95,000 TCRs, with about 20,000 to 690,600 overall. MiXCR, applied by TCRdb to the 5' RACE reads, yields one record per CDR3 protein. These V and J calls derive from TCRdb rather than the authors' analysis. The repertoire holds under 150,000 distinct CDR3 sequences, around 20% seen once, with around 2.7% in the top ten. V lost 6 bases and J lost 1; bases outside the gene matches: 9. The CDR3 runs to 16 residues. CDR1 is SNHLY and CDR2 is FYNNEI in the germline V gene. On this clonotype itself: Its cognate antigen is unknown.

This TCR was sampled from a human donor in good health. The V gene is TRBV2, the J gene TRBJ1-1; 9 bases fit TRBD1. The CDR3 DNA reads TGTGCCAGCAGACGGGACAGGGAGGTGTCGAACACTGAAGCTTTCTTT. It codes for CASRRDREVSNTEAFF.